The 32 T cell receptor beta chains below were found in one sample sequenced in a study of shared clonotypes between healthy human individuals. The repertoire was sequenced with immunoSEQ multiplex PCR; TCRdb's copy has only in-frame clones and lacks some. Of just over 2,000,000 clones listed, about 94% were seen once; the top ten hold roughly 1%. CD45RO negativity and positive selection for CCR7 defined naive CD8 cells, a population that excluded terminally differentiated effector memory CD45RA+ cells. The specimen sequenced was naive CD8+ T cells sorted from blood. Every receptor here comes from a young man in good health.

This clone was seen only a few times. CDR3 amino acids: CASSQWERGGLETQYF. DNA for the CDR3: TGCGCCAGCAGCCAGTGGGAGCGGGGGGGCCTCGAGACCCAGTACTTC. The chain joins TRBV4-1 to TRBJ2-5; TRBD2 aligns across 10 bases. The V and J ends lost 3 bases and 5 bases, in that order; junction bases with no gene match: 9. Germline V lookup: CDR1 MGHRA, CDR2 YSYEKL. The CDR3 loop spans 16 amino acids.

This clone was detected only a few times. In the same sample, other DNA sequences code for this CDR3. J is TRBJ1-5 and V is TRBV28; D gene uncertain. This CDR3 is built from 14 residues. V lost 6 bases and J 4 bases, leaving 13 bases between the germline ends. From germline, CDR1 is MDHEN and CDR2 SYDVKM. The CDR3 region is CASSPQWGNQPQHF. In DNA, the CDR3 is TGTGCCAGCAGCCCCCAGTGGGGAAATCAGCCCCAGCATTTT. Full variable domain (rest looked up from reference TRBV28 and TRBJ1-5): DVKVTQSSRYLVKRTGEKVFLECVQDMDHENMFWYRQDPGLGLRLIYFSYDVKMKEKGDIPEGYSVSREKKERFSLILESASTNQTSMYLCASSPQWGNQPQHFGDGTRLSIL.

The chain has TRBV27 and TRBJ1-5; a weak D match, TRBD1 (5 bases). V gave up 5 bases and J gave up 3 bases, with 17 bases separating them. Per germline, CDR1 MNHEY and CDR2 SMNVEV (reference sequence). CDR3 size: 16 residues. CDR3 region: CASSPSSGDFNQPQHF. In nucleotides, the CDR3 is TGTGCCAGCAGTCCCTCATCGGGGGACTTCAATCAGCCCCAGCATTTT.

This chain connects TRBV29-1 to TRBJ2-7; D may correspond to TRBD1 or TRBD2 (5 bases each). CDR1 is SQVTM, CDR2 ANQGSEA, per germline. Trimming took 5 bases from V and 0 from J, leaving 8 bases between them. This CDR3 has 12 residues. CDR3 sequence reads: CSVYGTSYEQYF. CDR3 sequence (DNA): TGCAGCGTTTACGGGACCTCCTACGAGCAGTACTTC.

The CDR3 protein is CASSIAPFEQRSNQPQHF. The CDR3 nucleotides read TGTGCCAGTAGTATAGCTCCCTTTGAACAGCGCAGCAATCAGCCCCAGCATTTT. The chain combines TRBV19 with TRBJ1-5; D unresolved. The CDR3 loop spans 18 amino acids. Trimming stripped 1 base from V and 1 base from J, with 17 bases between. The germline CDR1 and CDR2 sequences are LNHDA and SQIVND (reference sequence).

The genes are TRBV19 and TRBJ1-5; 7 nucleotides line up with TRBD1. V gave up 9 bases and J gave up 7 bases; unmatched junction bases: 6. The CDR3 has 12 residues. The V gene's germline CDR1 is LNHDA and CDR2 SQIVND (reference sequence). The CDR3, as DNA: TGTGCCAGCCGACAGGGTAGCCAGCCCCAGCATTTT. This sequence encodes CASRQGSQPQHF. The full variable domain, in which reference TRBV19 and TRBJ1-5 provide the parts outside the CDR3, is DGGITQSPKYLFRKEGQNVTLSCEQNLNHDAMYWYRQDPGQGLRLIYYSQIVNDFQKGDIAEGYSVSREKKESFPLTVTSAQKNPTAFYLCASRQGSQPQHFGDGTRLSIL.

The V and J genes are TRBV29-1 and TRBJ2-5; weak D call: TRBD1 (6 bases). The V end was cut by 6 bases, the J end by 5 bases, with 10 bases between. CDR3 size: 11 residues. The germline gives CDR1 SQVTM, CDR2 ANQGSEA. CDR3 nucleotides: TGCAGCGTCCCACAGGGTGAGACCCAGTACTTC. This codes for CSVPQGETQYF. The whole variable domain, remainder taken from reference TRBV29-1 and TRBJ2-5, is SAVISQKPSRDICQRGTSLTIQCQVDSQVTMMFWYRQQPGQSLTLIATANQGSEATYESGFVIDKFPISRPNLTFSTLTVSNMSPEDSSIYLCSVPQGETQYFGPGTRLLVL.

The rearrangement links TRBV7-2 to TRBJ1-6, with a possible D match to TRBD1 (6 bases). With 5 bases removed from V and 10 bases from J, the gap between germline ends came to 15 bases. Germline V gene lookup returns CDR1 SGHTA and CDR2 FQGNSA. There are 14 residues in the CDR3. The CDR3 nucleotides are TGTGCCAGCAGCCGTACAGGGATTGACTCACCCCTCCACTTT. This gives the protein CASSRTGIDSPLHF.

This sequence joins TRBV5-6 and TRBJ2-7; D remains unclear. With 4 bases removed from V and 2 bases from J, the gap between germline ends came to 10 bases. Germline V gene sequence: CDR1 SGHDT, CDR2 YYEEEE. This CDR3 is built from 13 residues. The CDR3 DNA is TGTGCCAGCAGCCGTGTCTGGCCCTACGAGCAGTACTTC. This translates into CASSRVWPYEQYF.

The rearrangement links TRBV27 to TRBJ2-7; 9 bases align to TRBD1. CDR3 size: 16 residues. CDR1 is MNHEY, CDR2 SMNVEV, per germline (reference sequence). J was trimmed by 4 bases and V by 6 bases; bases with no gene match: 13. The CDR3 region is CASSPSLGQGIYEQYF. Written as DNA, the CDR3 is TGTGCCAGCAGCCCTTCCCTAGGACAGGGGATTTACGAGCAGTACTTC.

The V and J genes are TRBV30 and TRBJ2-7; 8 bases are shared with TRBD1. There are 15 residues in the CDR3. J lost 3 bases, V lost 1 base, and 8 bases had no gene match. Looked up from germline, CDR1 is GTSNPN and CDR2 is SVGIG (reference sequence). The CDR3 sequence: CAWSGGTGPLYEQYF. CDR3 DNA: TGTGCCTGGAGTGGGGGGACAGGACCCCTCTACGAGCAGTACTTC.

Comments on this clone: The sample has other DNA sequences that encode this CDR3 too. The chain has TRBV14 and TRBJ2-7, with unresolved D. This CDR3 spans 13 amino acids. V was cut by 0 bases and J by 3 bases, with 6 bases left in between. Germline-derived CDR1 and CDR2 are SGHDN and FVKESK. The CDR3 loop is CASSQERGYEQYF. The CDR3 bases are TGTGCCAGCAGCCAAGAGCGCGGCTACGAGCAGTACTTC.

About this clone: Different DNA sequences within this sample yield the same CDR3. The chain recombines TRBV9 with TRBJ2-7; the D is unclear. The CDR3 is 13 residues long. With 2 bases removed from V and 3 bases from J, the gap between germline ends came to 9 bases. CDR1 is SGDLS and CDR2 is YYNGEE in the germline V gene. The CDR3 is CASSVDTGYEQYF. The CDR3 DNA reads TGTGCCAGCAGCGTCGACACGGGCTACGAGCAGTACTTC.

CDR3 DNA: TGTGCCAGCAGCTATAGTACCCTCGCCTACAATGAGCAGTTCTTC. Protein: CASSYSTLAYNEQFF. V and J are TRBV7-2 and TRBJ2-1; D is unresolved. This CDR3 region has 15 residues. Germline assignment: CDR1 SGHTA and CDR2 FQGNSA. With 4 bases removed from V and 2 bases from J, the gap between germline ends came to 12 bases.

The chain has TRBV27 and TRBJ1-4; D possibly corresponds to TRBD1 (5 bases). CDR1 is MNHEY, CDR2 SMNVEV, per germline (reference sequence). Trimming stripped 4 bases from V and 7 bases from J, with 13 bases between. The CDR3 contains 14 residues. CDR3 nucleotides: TGTGCCAGCAGTTCGGATATTACAGGTGAAAAACTGTTTTTT. This translates into CASSSDITGEKLFF. Full variable domain (missing parts from reference TRBV27 and TRBJ1-4): EAQVTQNPRYLITVTGKKLTVTCSQNMNHEYMSWYRQDPGLGLRQIYYSMNVEVTDKGDVPEGYKVSRKEKRNFPLILESPSPNQTSLYFCASSSDITGEKLFFGSGTQLSVL.

V usage is TRBV5-1 and J usage is TRBJ2-7; D not resolved. Per germline, CDR1 SGHRS and CDR2 YFSETQ. Trimming left V 0 bases short and J 7 bases short, with 17 bases between. This CDR3 comprises 15 residues. CDR3 coding DNA: TGCGCCAGCAGCTTGGGTGACCCCTGGTCCTGGGAGCAGTACTTC. It specifies CASSLGDPWSWEQYF.

The chain joins TRBV5-8 to TRBJ2-2; no firm D call. The V gene's germline CDR1 is SGHTS and CDR2 YDEGEE. The CDR3 length is 12 residues. V was shortened by 0 bases and J by 8 bases, with 5 bases between the two germline ends. CDR3 region: CASSLGFGELFF. In nucleotides, the CDR3 is TGTGCCAGCAGCTTGGGTTTTGGGGAGCTGTTTTTT.

This sequence joins TRBV14 and TRBJ2-3, with 8 bases matching TRBD2. The junction had 5 bases not matched to a gene; V was cut back by 1 base and J by 2 bases. Germline-derived CDR1 and CDR2 are SGHDN and FVKESK. The CDR3 extends over 16 amino acids. CDR3 sequence: CASSQVAGGITDTQYF. The CDR3 region has the DNA TGTGCCAGCAGCCAAGTCGCGGGGGGCATCACAGATACGCAGTATTTT.

CDR3 in amino acids: CASSDRGNEQFF. As DNA, the CDR3 is TGTGCCAGTAGTGATCGAGGAAATGAGCAGTTCTTC. The chain has TRBV19 and TRBJ2-1; D not certain. Germline V gene data show CDR1 as LNHDA and CDR2 as SQIVND (reference sequence). CDR3 length equals 12 residues. Trimming pared 5 bases from V and 7 bases from J, leaving 9 bases between.

In this sample, this clone turned up a few times. J is TRBJ1-2 and V is TRBV30, with D unresolved. There are 13 residues in the CDR3. Trimming left V 0 bases short and J 7 bases short, with 12 bases between. CDR1 GTSNPN and CDR2 SVGIG come from the germline V gene (reference sequence). CDR3 in amino acids: CAWSVDLSGGYTF. The CDR3, as DNA: TGTGCCTGGAGTGTAGACCTGTCTGGTGGCTACACCTTC.

The J gene is TRBJ2-5, the V gene TRBV25-1; D assignment may be TRBD1 or TRBD2 (6 bases each). The V gene's germline CDR1 is MGHDK and CDR2 SYGVNS. V was shortened by 3 bases and J by 4 bases, with 9 bases between the two germline ends. This CDR3 spans 13 amino acids. The CDR3 nucleotides are TGTGCCAGCAGTGACGAGGGGGGAGAGACCCAGTACTTC. It codes for CASSDEGGETQYF.

This clone was observed once. The chain combines TRBV9 with TRBJ2-7; tentative D call: TRBD1 (6 bases). The CDR3 is 16 amino acids. The V and J ends lost 0 bases and 2 bases respectively, with 15 bases between them. Germline CDR1 reads SGDLS; CDR2 reads YYNGEE. The CDR3 sequence: CASSVGLNDRTYEQYF. The CDR3 nucleotides are TGTGCCAGCAGCGTAGGATTAAATGACAGGACCTACGAGCAGTACTTC.

The V call is TRBV7-2, the J call TRBJ2-7; D possibly corresponds to TRBD2 (5 bases). The CDR3 runs 11 residues. V shed 6 bases and J shed 6 bases, with 9 bases lying between them. Germline V gene sequence: CDR1 SGHTA, CDR2 FQGNSA. The DNA for the CDR3 is TGTGCCAGCAGGTTAAGCGGCGAGCAGTACTTC. This translates into CASRLSGEQYF.

This sequence joins TRBV2 and TRBJ2-1, with 11 nucleotides matching TRBD1. Per the germline V gene, CDR1 is SNHLY and CDR2 is FYNNEI. The ends lost 0 bases at V and 6 bases at J; junction bases unmatched: 7. The CDR3 spans 17 residues. As DNA, the CDR3 is TGTGCCAGCAGTGAAGCCGTAGGACAGGGGGCCCCCAATGAGCAGTTCTTC. Amino acids: CASSEAVGQGAPNEQFF.

This chain connects TRBV15 to TRBJ2-5, with 10 nucleotides matching TRBD1. Germline V gene sequence: CDR1 LNHNV, CDR2 YYDKDF (reference sequence). V shed 4 bases and J 4 bases; nucleotides not matched to a gene: 6. This CDR3 spans 15 amino acids. The chain's CDR3 is CATSTFGQGVETQYF. The DNA for the CDR3 is TGTGCCACCAGCACCTTCGGACAGGGGGTAGAGACCCAGTACTTC.

This clone was seen a single time. The chain couples TRBV4-1 to TRBJ2-1; perhaps TRBD2 as D (6 bases). Germline CDR1 reads MGHRA; CDR2 reads YSYEKL. Trimming took 1 base from V and 2 from J, leaving 9 bases between them. This CDR3 contains 15 residues. DNA of the CDR3: TGCGCCAGCAGCCAAGCCAGCGGGCCCTACAATGAGCAGTTCTTC. Its protein product is CASSQASGPYNEQFF.

A remark on this clone: This same CDR3 is encoded by further DNA sequences in the sample. The gene calls are TRBV6-6 and TRBJ2-2; possibly TRBD1 for D (6 bases). The germline gives CDR1 MNHNY, CDR2 SVGAGI (reference sequence). V was clipped by 2 bases and J by 5 bases, with 6 bases between them. The CDR3 has 13 residues. The CDR3 reads CASSYRGTGELFF. The CDR3 DNA is TGTGCCAGCAGTTACAGGGGGACCGGGGAGCTGTTTTTT.

This clone came up once. V is TRBV14 and J is TRBJ2-7; D gene unclear. The CDR3 spans 15 residues. Germline V lookup: CDR1 SGHDN, CDR2 FVKESK. V lost 1 base, J lost 4 bases, and 14 bases lay in between. CDR3 bases: TGTGCCAGCAGCCAAGGACCTAATCGCCCTTACGAGCAGTACTTC. This sequence encodes CASSQGPNRPYEQYF.

Note on this clone: Other DNA sequences of this sample code for an identical CDR3. The gene calls are TRBV5-1 and TRBJ2-1; 9 bases are a match to TRBD2. The CDR3 runs 15 residues. V lost 0 bases, J lost 4 bases, and 2 bases stayed unmatched. In germline, CDR1 is SGHRS, CDR2 YFSETQ. In DNA, the CDR3 is TGCGCCAGCAGCTTGGGACTAGCGGATTACAATGAGCAGTTCTTC. Protein sequence: CASSLGLADYNEQFF.

The V gene is TRBV6-5, the J gene TRBJ1-6, with D perhaps TRBD1 (6 bases). The germline V and J ends were trimmed by 11 bases and 5 bases, with 13 bases remaining between them. Germline-derived CDR1 and CDR2 are MNHEY and SVGAGI. This CDR3 spans 13 amino acids. Here the CDR3 reads CASDAGDNSPLHF. The CDR3 nucleotides are TGTGCCTCCGATGCAGGGGATAATTCACCCCTCCACTTT.

The chain combines TRBV5-8 with TRBJ2-7; no firm D call. Germline values: CDR1 SGHTS, CDR2 YDEGEE. Deletions cut 0 bases from V and 3 bases from J, with 10 bases between. The CDR3 has 14 residues. The DNA for the CDR3 is TGTGCCAGCAGCTTGGTGGGTTTCGGCTACGAGCAGTACTTC. As protein: CASSLVGFGYEQYF.

V gene TRBV2 combines with J gene TRBJ2-1; 10 bases fit TRBD2. Germline values: CDR1 SNHLY, CDR2 FYNNEI. The CDR3 sequence is 17 residues long. Germline trimming cut 6 bases from V and 4 bases from J; bases unmatched to any gene: 12. This chain's CDR3 is CASRASRLAGAYNEQFF. CDR3 nucleotide sequence: TGTGCCAGCAGAGCATCACGTCTAGCGGGGGCGTACAATGAGCAGTTCTTC.